This T cell receptor (beta chain) was sequenced for a study of blood T cell repertoires in COVID-19. Per the germline V gene, CDR1 is MDHEN and CDR2 is SYDVKM. Losses at the gene ends were 2 bases for V and 8 bases for J; bases not matched to a gene: 11. There are 15 residues in the CDR3. Libraries were prepared by immunoSEQ multiplex PCR; TCRdb keeps only in-frame clonotypes and omits some of them. The table shows 320,000 or so clones, with around 90% occurring only once. The sequenced sample consisted of PBMCs or T cells enriched from blood (not recorded which). The source is a man in his 60s who had recovered from COVID-19. The chain combines TRBV28 with TRBJ1-2; 7 bases match TRBD1. The chain's CDR3 is CASSLTDRRAAGYTF. In nucleotides, the CDR3 is TGTGCCAGCAGTTTAACGGACAGGCGGGCGGCGGGCTACACCTTC.